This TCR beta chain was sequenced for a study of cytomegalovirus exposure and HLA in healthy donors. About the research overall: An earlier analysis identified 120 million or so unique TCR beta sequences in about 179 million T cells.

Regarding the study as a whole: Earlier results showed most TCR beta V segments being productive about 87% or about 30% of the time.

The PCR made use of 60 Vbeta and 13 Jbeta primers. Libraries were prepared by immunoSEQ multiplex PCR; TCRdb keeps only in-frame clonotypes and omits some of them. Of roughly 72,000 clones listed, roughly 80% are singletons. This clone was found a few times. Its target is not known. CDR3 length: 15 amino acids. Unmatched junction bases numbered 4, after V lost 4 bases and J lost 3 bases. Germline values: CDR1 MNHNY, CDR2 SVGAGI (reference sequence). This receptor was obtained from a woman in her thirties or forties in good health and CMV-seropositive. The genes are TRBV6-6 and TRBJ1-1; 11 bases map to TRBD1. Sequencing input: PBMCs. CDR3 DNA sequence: TGTGCCAGCAGTTTCCCGGGACAGGGGGACACTGAAGCTTTCTTT. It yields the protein CASSFPGQGDTEAFF.